Listed below are T cell receptor beta chains from one sample, sequenced in a study of T cells in Graves' hyperthyroidism and ophthalmopathy. MiXCR, applied by TCRdb to the multiplex PCR reads, yields one record per CDR3 protein. Of 460,000 or so distinct CDR3 sequences listed, about 15% are singletons. The sequenced material came from blood. These receptors were collected from a woman aged 18-35 years with Graves' hyperthyroidism. Each CDR3 is given with its conserved first and last residue. Each record gives: CDR3 DNA, CDR3 protein, V gene, J gene, D gene, clone size. The D gene is left open where the match is weak. Expanded clones get a size class; other rows say once, few or many, or leave the size out.

CDR3nt: TGTGCCAGCAGCCCGGGACAGAACGAGCAGTACTTC
CDR3aa: CASSPGQNEQYF
v_gene: TRBV7-9
j_gene: TRBJ2-7
d_gene: TRBD1
abundance: NA

CDR3nt: TGTGCCAGCAGTTCTCTGGATAGCAGGAATGAGCAGTTCTTC
CDR3aa: CASSSLDSRNEQFF
v_gene: TRBV6-1
j_gene: TRBJ2-1
d_gene: NA
abundance: many

CDR3nt: TGCAGCGTTGTGGGGGGTAGCGGGGAGCTGTTTTTT
CDR3aa: CSVVGGSGELFF
v_gene: TRBV29-1
j_gene: TRBJ2-2
d_gene: NA
abundance: many

CDR3nt: TGCGCCAGCAGGGCGAAAGGGATGAACACTGAAGCTTTCTTT
CDR3aa: CASRAKGMNTEAFF
v_gene: TRBV10-1
j_gene: TRBJ1-1
d_gene: NA
abundance: many

CDR3nt: TGTGCCAGTAGGCAGCGGGCGAGCTCCTACAATGAGCAGTTCTTC
CDR3aa: CASRQRASSYNEQFF
v_gene: TRBV19
j_gene: TRBJ2-1
d_gene: NA
abundance: many

CDR3nt: TGTGCCACCAGTGACCCTCCGGGACTAGCGGGAGGTGCCTACAGTGAGCAGTTCTTC
CDR3aa: CATSDPPGLAGGAYSEQFF
v_gene: TRBV24-1
j_gene: TRBJ2-1
d_gene: TRBD2
abundance: few

CDR3nt: TGTGCCAGCAGTGAGCAGGGGACAGGTGAAAAACTGTTTTTT
CDR3aa: CASSEQGTGEKLFF
v_gene: TRBV2
j_gene: TRBJ1-4
d_gene: TRBD1
abundance: NA

CDR3nt: TGTGCCAGCATGACTAGCGGGAGAGGGAATGAGCAGTTCTTC
CDR3aa: CASMTSGRGNEQFF
v_gene: TRBV2
j_gene: TRBJ2-1
d_gene: TRBD2
abundance: NA

CDR3nt: TGCGCCAGCAGCCCAACAGGTCTTTGGGGGGATGAGCAGTTCTTC
CDR3aa: CASSPTGLWGDEQFF
v_gene: TRBV5-1
j_gene: TRBJ2-1
d_gene: NA
abundance: NA

CDR3nt: TGTGCCAGCAGCTTCCGGGACAGGGGGGAAGGGGCCAACGTCCTGACTTTC
CDR3aa: CASSFRDRGEGANVLTF
v_gene: TRBV4-2
j_gene: TRBJ2-6
d_gene: TRBD1
abundance: many

CDR3nt: TGCGCCAGCAGCGGGGGGACGAGTGACACCATATATTTT
CDR3aa: CASSGGTSDTIYF
v_gene: TRBV5-1
j_gene: TRBJ1-3
d_gene: NA
abundance: NA

CDR3nt: TGTGCCAGCAGCTCGACAGGGGCTCTCACAGATACGCAGTATTTT
CDR3aa: CASSSTGALTDTQYF
v_gene: TRBV7-3
j_gene: TRBJ2-3
d_gene: TRBD1
abundance: many

CDR3nt: TGTGCCAGCAGTCCGGGACTAGCTACTATTCTTACCTACAATGAGCAGTTCTTC
CDR3aa: CASSPGLATILTYNEQFF
v_gene: TRBV12-3/TRBV12-4
j_gene: TRBJ2-1
d_gene: TRBD2
abundance: NA

CDR3nt: TGTGCCAGCAGCCAAGTATTTGCGGGAGGGCGGTCTGGGGCCAACGTCCTGACTTTC
CDR3aa: CASSQVFAGGRSGANVLTF
v_gene: TRBV14
j_gene: TRBJ2-6
d_gene: TRBD2
abundance: many

CDR3nt: TGTGCCAGTAGTATAGTTGAGGGCACAGATACGCAGTATTTT
CDR3aa: CASSIVEGTDTQYF
v_gene: TRBV19
j_gene: TRBJ2-3
d_gene: NA
abundance: NA

CDR3nt: TGTGCCAGCAGCTTCGAGGGGTCCACAGATACGCAGTATTTT
CDR3aa: CASSFEGSTDTQYF
v_gene: TRBV7-3
j_gene: TRBJ2-3
d_gene: NA
abundance: many

CDR3nt: TGTGCCAGCAGACCCTTTCTCACAGGGTATAATTCACCCCTCCACTTT
CDR3aa: CASRPFLTGYNSPLHF
v_gene: TRBV6-1
j_gene: TRBJ1-6
d_gene: NA
abundance: few

CDR3nt: TGTGCCAGCAGCTTGGGACTAGCGGGATATGAGCAGTTCTTC
CDR3aa: CASSLGLAGYEQFF
v_gene: TRBV7-3
j_gene: TRBJ2-1
d_gene: TRBD2
abundance: many

CDR3nt: TGTGCCGTACAGGGACAGCTTTCTGGGGAGCTGTTTTTT
CDR3aa: CAVQGQLSGELFF
v_gene: TRBV10-3
j_gene: TRBJ2-2
d_gene: TRBD1
abundance: many

CDR3nt: TGTGCCAGCAGCTTAGATCGGGCAGCTGCAACTAATGAAAAACTGTTTTTT
CDR3aa: CASSLDRAAATNEKLFF
v_gene: TRBV7-9
j_gene: TRBJ1-4
d_gene: NA
abundance: few

CDR3nt: TGTGCCAGCAGTTACTCCGACGGGACTAGCGGGAGAGGCGAGCAGTACTTC
CDR3aa: CASSYSDGTSGRGEQYF
v_gene: TRBV6-5
j_gene: TRBJ2-7
d_gene: TRBD2
abundance: NA

CDR3nt: TGTGCCACCAGTGAGCCGGGGGAGGGTCTTGATGAGCAGTTCTTC
CDR3aa: CATSEPGEGLDEQFF
v_gene: TRBV24-1
j_gene: TRBJ2-1
d_gene: TRBD2
abundance: many

CDR3nt: TGTGCTAGTGGTTTCGGTTTAGCGGGAGTAGGAAATGAGCAGTTCTTC
CDR3aa: CASGFGLAGVGNEQFF
v_gene: TRBV12-5
j_gene: TRBJ2-1
d_gene: TRBD2
abundance: many

CDR3nt: TGTGCCAGCAGCCTAGAGGGAACCGGGGAGCTGTTTTTT
CDR3aa: CASSLEGTGELFF
v_gene: TRBV9
j_gene: TRBJ2-2
d_gene: NA
abundance: many

CDR3nt: TGTGCCAGCAGTGGAGCCAGCTCCTATGGCTACACCTTC
CDR3aa: CASSGASSYGYTF
v_gene: TRBV25-1
j_gene: TRBJ1-2
d_gene: NA
abundance: NA

CDR3nt: TGTGCCAGCAGCCAACCGCCGGCTGGGACTAGCACAGATACGCAGTATTTT
CDR3aa: CASSQPPAGTSTDTQYF
v_gene: TRBV3-1
j_gene: TRBJ2-3
d_gene: NA
abundance: NA

CDR3nt: TGTGCCAGCAGCTTAGACTTCCTGGGAGACACTGAAGCTTTCTTT
CDR3aa: CASSLDFLGDTEAFF
v_gene: TRBV7-9
j_gene: TRBJ1-1
d_gene: NA
abundance: few

CDR3nt: TGCGCCAGCAGCACTGGTTATAGGGGGCCGAACACCGGGGAGCTGTTTTTT
CDR3aa: CASSTGYRGPNTGELFF
v_gene: TRBV5-1
j_gene: TRBJ2-2
d_gene: TRBD1
abundance: NA

CDR3nt: TGTGCCAGCAGCTTCTTAGCGGGAGGGTCCACAGATACGCAGTATTTT
CDR3aa: CASSFLAGGSTDTQYF
v_gene: TRBV7-8
j_gene: TRBJ2-3
d_gene: TRBD2
abundance: many

CDR3nt: TGCAGTGCTAGAGATTCGGTAGCGGGTTTAGAGGAGCAGTTCTTC
CDR3aa: CSARDSVAGLEEQFF
v_gene: TRBV20-1
j_gene: TRBJ2-1
d_gene: TRBD2
abundance: many

CDR3nt: TGTGCCAGCAGTTTAGCAGGGAAGAACTATGGCTACACCTTC
CDR3aa: CASSLAGKNYGYTF
v_gene: TRBV27
j_gene: TRBJ1-2
d_gene: NA
abundance: many

CDR3nt: TGTGCTAGTGGTTTGGTTGCGGGAGGGAGGACCGGGGAGCTGTTTTTT
CDR3aa: CASGLVAGGRTGELFF
v_gene: TRBV12-5
j_gene: TRBJ2-2
d_gene: TRBD2
abundance: many

CDR3nt: TGTGCCAGTTCTATGAGTTTCCGAGAAAAACTGTTTTTT
CDR3aa: CASSMSFREKLFF
v_gene: TRBV12-3/TRBV12-4
j_gene: TRBJ1-4
d_gene: NA
abundance: few

CDR3nt: TGTGCCAGCAGTCCCCCCGGGACCTACAATCAGCCCCAGCATTTT
CDR3aa: CASSPPGTYNQPQHF
v_gene: TRBV12-3/TRBV12-4
j_gene: TRBJ1-5
d_gene: NA
abundance: many

CDR3nt: TGTGCCAGTAGTAGAGCTCGCGGGAAGTTATGGTACGAGCAGTACTTC
CDR3aa: CASSRARGKLWYEQYF
v_gene: TRBV19
j_gene: TRBJ2-7
d_gene: NA
abundance: many

CDR3nt: TGTGCCAGCAGCTTAGAAATTGCAGATACGCAGTATTTT
CDR3aa: CASSLEIADTQYF
v_gene: TRBV11-3
j_gene: TRBJ2-3
d_gene: NA
abundance: many

CDR3nt: TGTGCCAGCAGCTTATTTGCCGGGACCGCCCTGAATGAGCAGTTCTTC
CDR3aa: CASSLFAGTALNEQFF
v_gene: TRBV13
j_gene: TRBJ2-1
d_gene: NA
abundance: many

CDR3nt: TGTGCCATCAGTGGGGACAGGGGGCTCGGCACCGGGGAGCTGTTTTTT
CDR3aa: CAISGDRGLGTGELFF
v_gene: TRBV10-3
j_gene: TRBJ2-2
d_gene: TRBD1
abundance: many

CDR3nt: TGTGCCAGCAAGGGACAGGCTTTCAATCAGCCCCAGCATTTT
CDR3aa: CASKGQAFNQPQHF
v_gene: TRBV2
j_gene: TRBJ1-5
d_gene: TRBD1
abundance: NA

CDR3nt: TGTGCCAGCACGGCGGGAGTGACAGATACGCAGTATTTT
CDR3aa: CASTAGVTDTQYF
v_gene: TRBV9
j_gene: TRBJ2-3
d_gene: TRBD2
abundance: many

CDR3nt: TGTGCCAGCAGCTTGGGACAGGGCCCCCTTTACGAGCAGTACTTC
CDR3aa: CASSLGQGPLYEQYF
v_gene: TRBV7-9
j_gene: TRBJ2-7
d_gene: TRBD1
abundance: NA

CDR3nt: TGTGCCAGCAGTGTTCGACTAGCGGGAACCGGGGAGCTGTTTTTT
CDR3aa: CASSVRLAGTGELFF
v_gene: TRBV6-1
j_gene: TRBJ2-2
d_gene: TRBD2
abundance: many

CDR3nt: TGCAGTGCTGGGGAGGGCCGGACCGGGGAGCTGTTTTTT
CDR3aa: CSAGEGRTGELFF
v_gene: TRBV20-1
j_gene: TRBJ2-2
d_gene: TRBD2
abundance: few

CDR3nt: TGTGCCAGCAGCTTGGCAGCCTATGGCTACACCTTC
CDR3aa: CASSLAAYGYTF
v_gene: TRBV5-5
j_gene: TRBJ1-2
d_gene: NA
abundance: many

CDR3nt: TGCAGTGCCCCCGACAGGGGAAACGAAAAACTGTTTTTT
CDR3aa: CSAPDRGNEKLFF
v_gene: TRBV20-1
j_gene: TRBJ1-4
d_gene: TRBD1
abundance: few

CDR3nt: TGCAGTGCTAGGGGCATAGCGGGAGGGAGAGATACGCAGTATTTT
CDR3aa: CSARGIAGGRDTQYF
v_gene: TRBV20-1
j_gene: TRBJ2-3
d_gene: TRBD2
abundance: NA

CDR3nt: TGTGCCAGCAGCCGGACTCGCCAAGAGACCCAGTACTTC
CDR3aa: CASSRTRQETQYF
v_gene: TRBV7-3
j_gene: TRBJ2-5
d_gene: NA
abundance: many

CDR3nt: TGTGCCAGCAGCCTGGGGCCCCCCTACGAGCAGTACTTC
CDR3aa: CASSLGPPYEQYF
v_gene: TRBV12-3/TRBV12-4
j_gene: TRBJ2-7
d_gene: NA
abundance: many

CDR3nt: TGTGCCAGCAGATTCGGACAGGGGACTGAAGCTTTCTTT
CDR3aa: CASRFGQGTEAFF
v_gene: TRBV6-9
j_gene: TRBJ1-1
d_gene: TRBD1
abundance: NA

CDR3nt: TGTGCCTGGAGTTCTTCCGGGACAGGGGCTGTCTCTGGGGCCAACGTCCTGACTTTC
CDR3aa: CAWSSSGTGAVSGANVLTF
v_gene: TRBV30
j_gene: TRBJ2-6
d_gene: TRBD1
abundance: NA

CDR3nt: TGTGCCAGCAGTCGAGCCCGACCGGGACAGGGACACAATGAGCAGTTCTTC
CDR3aa: CASSRARPGQGHNEQFF
v_gene: TRBV7-6
j_gene: TRBJ2-1
d_gene: TRBD1
abundance: few

CDR3nt: TGTGCCAGCAGCCTAGGGTCTTCCAGCTCCTACAATGAGCAGTTCTTC
CDR3aa: CASSLGSSSSYNEQFF
v_gene: TRBV13
j_gene: TRBJ2-1
d_gene: NA
abundance: many

CDR3nt: TGTGCCAGCAGCCCCCCTTCGACAGGGCCCAATGAGCAGTTCTTC
CDR3aa: CASSPPSTGPNEQFF
v_gene: TRBV3-1
j_gene: TRBJ2-1
d_gene: TRBD1
abundance: once

CDR3nt: TGTGCCAGCAGTTTACAGGGGAGGTTTGATCAGCCCCAGCATTTT
CDR3aa: CASSLQGRFDQPQHF
v_gene: TRBV27
j_gene: TRBJ1-5
d_gene: NA
abundance: many

CDR3nt: TGTGCCAGCAGTCCCGATCTAGCGGGGCAAGAGACCCAGTACTTC
CDR3aa: CASSPDLAGQETQYF
v_gene: TRBV27
j_gene: TRBJ2-5
d_gene: TRBD2
abundance: many

CDR3nt: TGCGCCAGTGGTGATGTGAACACCGGGGAGCTGTTTTTT
CDR3aa: CASGDVNTGELFF
v_gene: TRBV10-1
j_gene: TRBJ2-2
d_gene: NA
abundance: few

CDR3nt: TGTGCCAGCAGCTTACTGCAACCGTTGAGCTCCTACAATGAGCAGTTCTTC
CDR3aa: CASSLLQPLSSYNEQFF
v_gene: TRBV7-9
j_gene: TRBJ2-1
d_gene: NA
abundance: NA

CDR3nt: TGTGCCAGCAGGGTGGGGGCATATGGCTACACCTTC
CDR3aa: CASRVGAYGYTF
v_gene: TRBV5-8
j_gene: TRBJ1-2
d_gene: NA
abundance: many

CDR3nt: TGCAGTGCTAGACACAACGCGAAGGGGGGTGGGAATGAGCAGTTCTTC
CDR3aa: CSARHNAKGGGNEQFF
v_gene: TRBV20-1
j_gene: TRBJ2-1
d_gene: NA
abundance: many